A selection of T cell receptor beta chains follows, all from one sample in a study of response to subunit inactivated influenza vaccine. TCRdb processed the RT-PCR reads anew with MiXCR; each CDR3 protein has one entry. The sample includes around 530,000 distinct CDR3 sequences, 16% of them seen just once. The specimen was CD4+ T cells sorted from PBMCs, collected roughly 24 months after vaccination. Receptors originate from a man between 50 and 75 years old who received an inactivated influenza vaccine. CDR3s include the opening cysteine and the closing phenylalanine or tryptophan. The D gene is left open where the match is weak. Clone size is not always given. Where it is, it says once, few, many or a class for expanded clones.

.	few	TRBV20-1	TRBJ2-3	CSLTGSTDTQYF	TGCAGCCTGACTGGAAGCACAGATACGCAGTATTTT
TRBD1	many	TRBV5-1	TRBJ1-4	CASSPGDRDEKLFF	TGCGCCAGCAGCCCAGGGGACAGGGATGAAAAACTGTTTTTT
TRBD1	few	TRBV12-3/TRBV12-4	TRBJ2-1	CASSFRGQGPNNEQFF	TGTGCCAGCAGTTTCCGGGGACAGGGGCCCAACAATGAGCAGTTCTTC
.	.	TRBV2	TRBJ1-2	CASRANRASNYGYTF	TGTGCCAGCAGGGCCAACAGGGCTTCTAACTATGGCTACACCTTC
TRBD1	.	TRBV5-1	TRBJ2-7	CASSGMTGDSNEQYF	TGCGCCAGCAGCGGCATGACAGGGGACTCCAACGAGCAGTACTTC
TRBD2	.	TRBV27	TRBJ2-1	CASSERGGWAEQFF	TGTGCCAGCAGTGAGCGGGGGGGATGGGCTGAGCAGTTCTTC
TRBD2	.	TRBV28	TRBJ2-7	CASRARGGSRNEQYF	TGTGCCAGCAGGGCCCGGGGAGGGAGCAGGAACGAGCAGTACTTC
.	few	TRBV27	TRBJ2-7	CASSRPLEKQYF	TGTGCCAGCAGTAGACCCCTGGAGAAGCAGTACTTC
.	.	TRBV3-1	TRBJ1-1	CASSQGLREAFF	TGTGCCAGCAGCCAAGGTTTGCGGGAAGCTTTCTTT
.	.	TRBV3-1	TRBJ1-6	CASSRNGPNSPLHF	TGTGCCAGCAGCAGGAACGGGCCGAATTCACCCCTCCACTTT
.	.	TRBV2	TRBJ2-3	CASNRVLEKNTQYF	TGTGCCAGCAATAGGGTATTGGAAAAGAATACGCAGTATTTT
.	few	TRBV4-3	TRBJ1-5	CASGLGGRQPQHF	TGCGCCAGCGGCCTCGGGGGGCGTCAGCCCCAGCATTTT
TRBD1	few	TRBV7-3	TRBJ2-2	CASSPDRVAGELFF	TGTGCCAGCAGCCCCGACAGGGTAGCCGGGGAGCTGTTTTTT
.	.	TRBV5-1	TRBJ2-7	CASSKGREGYEQYF	TGCGCCAGCAGCAAGGGACGAGAGGGGTACGAGCAGTACTTC
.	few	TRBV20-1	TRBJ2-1	CSARDTSWNEQFF	TGCAGTGCTAGAGATACCAGCTGGAATGAGCAGTTCTTC
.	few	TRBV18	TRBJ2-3	CASSPFRAANPSTDTQYF	TGTGCCAGCTCACCATTTCGGGCGGCGAACCCTAGCACAGATACGCAGTATTTT
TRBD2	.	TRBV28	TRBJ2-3	CASSSMTSGGPTQYF	TGTGCCAGCAGTTCCATGACTAGCGGGGGGCCCACGCAGTATTTT
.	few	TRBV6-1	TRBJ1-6	CASSISLRSPLHF	TGTGCCAGCAGTATCTCCTTACGTTCACCCCTCCACTTT
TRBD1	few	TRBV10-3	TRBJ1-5	CATRGTENQPQHF	TGTGCCACCCGCGGGACAGAAAATCAGCCCCAGCATTTT
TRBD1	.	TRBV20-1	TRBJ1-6	CSAAGTGGSPLHF	TGCAGTGCTGCCGGGACAGGCGGTTCACCCCTCCACTTT
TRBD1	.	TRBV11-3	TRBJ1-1	CASSQTGATEAFF	TGTGCCAGCAGCCAAACAGGGGCGACTGAAGCTTTCTTT
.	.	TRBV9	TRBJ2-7	CARSVGEVTYEQYF	TGTGCCCGCAGCGTAGGGGAGGTAACCTACGAGCAGTACTTC
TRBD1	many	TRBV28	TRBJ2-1	CAIRTGGDHNEQFF	TGTGCCATTCGGACAGGGGGCGATCATAATGAGCAGTTCTTC
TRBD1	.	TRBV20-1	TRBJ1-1	CSAWTGAQNTEAFF	TGCAGTGCGTGGACAGGGGCCCAGAACACTGAAGCTTTCTTT
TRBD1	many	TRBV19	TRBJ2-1	CASAGTGVYNEQFF	TGTGCCAGTGCTGGGACAGGCGTCTACAATGAGCAGTTCTTC
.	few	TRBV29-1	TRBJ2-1	CSVEEAGTFYNEQFF	TGCAGCGTTGAAGAAGCCGGGACTTTTTACAATGAGCAGTTCTTC
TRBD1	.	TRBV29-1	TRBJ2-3	CSVAPGTAGSDTQYF	TGCAGCGTTGCACCAGGGACAGCAGGGTCAGATACGCAGTATTTT
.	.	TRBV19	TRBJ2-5	CASSANGGIPSETQYF	TGTGCCAGTAGTGCCAATGGGGGGATTCCTTCAGAGACCCAGTACTTC
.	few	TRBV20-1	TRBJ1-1	CSAYNRRNTEAFF	TGCAGTGCTTACAACAGGAGGAACACTGAAGCTTTCTTT
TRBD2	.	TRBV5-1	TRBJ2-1	CASGSGDSYNEQFF	TGCGCCAGCGGTAGCGGGGACTCCTACAATGAGCAGTTCTTC
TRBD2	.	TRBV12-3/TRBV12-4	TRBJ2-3	CASSFGTSGRGTDTQYF	TGTGCCAGCAGTTTTGGGACTAGCGGGAGAGGTACAGATACGCAGTATTTT
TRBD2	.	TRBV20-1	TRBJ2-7	CSAGGQRGAYEQYF	TGCAGTGCTGGAGGGCAGCGGGGGGCCTACGAGCAGTACTTC
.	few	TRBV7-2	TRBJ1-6	CASSFLTGFYNSPLHF	TGTGCCAGCAGCTTCCTTACAGGGTTCTATAATTCACCCCTCCACTTT
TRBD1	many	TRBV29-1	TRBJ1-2	CSVWDRARSPYTF	TGCAGCGTTTGGGACAGGGCCAGGAGCCCCTACACCTTC
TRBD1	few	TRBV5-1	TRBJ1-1	CASSTGQVNTEAFF	TGCGCCAGCAGCACCGGACAGGTGAACACTGAAGCTTTCTTT
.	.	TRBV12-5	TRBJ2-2	CASGFQPLLNWQVGAGELFF	TGTGCTAGTGGTTTCCAACCGCTCTTAAATTGGCAGGTAGGGGCCGGGGAGCTGTTTTTT
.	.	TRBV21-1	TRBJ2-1	CASSKVWTGTSGRAYNEQFF	TGTGCCAGCAGCAAAGTTTGGACAGGGACTAGCGGGAGGGCCTACAATGAGCAGTTCTTC
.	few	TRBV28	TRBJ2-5	CASSYRVGARQETQYF	TGTGCCAGCAGTTACCGAGTCGGGGCCCGACAAGAGACCCAGTACTTC
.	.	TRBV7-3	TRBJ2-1	CASSLEAVGLGNEQFF	TGTGCCAGCAGCTTAGAAGCGGTTGGACTTGGAAATGAGCAGTTCTTC
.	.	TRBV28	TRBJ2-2	CASPEPNTGELFF	TGTGCCAGCCCGGAACCGAACACCGGGGAGCTGTTTTTT
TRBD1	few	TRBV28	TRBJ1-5	CAIVRGSNSNQPQHF	TGTGCCATCGTCAGGGGGTCTAATAGCAATCAGCCCCAGCATTTT
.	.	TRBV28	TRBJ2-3	CAINGGITDTQYF	TGTGCCATCAACGGGGGTATCACAGATACGCAGTATTTT
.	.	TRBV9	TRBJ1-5	CASSAGHGNQPQHF	TGTGCCAGCAGCGCAGGACACGGCAATCAGCCCCAGCATTTT
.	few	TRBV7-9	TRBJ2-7	CASSLEYLLGSSYEQYF	TGTGCCAGCAGCTTAGAGTACCTGCTAGGGAGCTCCTACGAGCAGTACTTC
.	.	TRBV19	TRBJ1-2	CASSIGGTMANYGYTF	TGTGCCAGTAGTATAGGAGGGACAATGGCGAACTATGGCTACACCTTC
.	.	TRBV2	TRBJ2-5	CASSPSGSETQYF	TGTGCCAGCAGTCCCTCAGGGTCAGAGACCCAGTACTTC
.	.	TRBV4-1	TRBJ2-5	CASSDMTRETQYF	TGCGCCAGCAGCGACATGACAAGAGAGACCCAGTACTTC
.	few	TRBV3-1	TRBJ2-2	CASSQPGRTGELFF	TGTGCCAGCAGCCAGCCAGGGCGCACCGGGGAGCTGTTTTTT
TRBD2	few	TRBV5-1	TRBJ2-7	CASSLAPGRGTSVSEQYF	TGCGCCAGCAGCTTGGCGCCCGGCCGCGGGACTAGCGTCAGTGAGCAGTACTTC
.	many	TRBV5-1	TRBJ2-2	CASSLLDMNTGELFF	TGCGCCAGCAGCTTGTTGGATATGAACACCGGGGAGCTGTTTTTT
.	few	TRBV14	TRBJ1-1	CASSQVAGLNTEAFF	TGTGCCAGCAGCCAAGTCGCCGGATTGAACACTGAAGCTTTCTTT
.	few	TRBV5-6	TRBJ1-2	CASSGRRANYGYTF	TGTGCCAGCAGCGGGAGGCGGGCTAACTATGGCTACACCTTC
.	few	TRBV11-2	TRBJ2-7	CASSLGAGNPYEQYF	TGTGCCAGCAGCTTAGGGGCAGGGAACCCCTACGAGCAGTACTTC
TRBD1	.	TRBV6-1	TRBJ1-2	CASRDDRGPNYGYTF	TGTGCCAGCAGAGATGACAGGGGTCCTAACTATGGCTACACCTTC
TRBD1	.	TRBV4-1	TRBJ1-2	CASSQSGTAPYGYTF	TGCGCCAGCAGCCAATCCGGGACAGCCCCCTATGGCTACACCTTC